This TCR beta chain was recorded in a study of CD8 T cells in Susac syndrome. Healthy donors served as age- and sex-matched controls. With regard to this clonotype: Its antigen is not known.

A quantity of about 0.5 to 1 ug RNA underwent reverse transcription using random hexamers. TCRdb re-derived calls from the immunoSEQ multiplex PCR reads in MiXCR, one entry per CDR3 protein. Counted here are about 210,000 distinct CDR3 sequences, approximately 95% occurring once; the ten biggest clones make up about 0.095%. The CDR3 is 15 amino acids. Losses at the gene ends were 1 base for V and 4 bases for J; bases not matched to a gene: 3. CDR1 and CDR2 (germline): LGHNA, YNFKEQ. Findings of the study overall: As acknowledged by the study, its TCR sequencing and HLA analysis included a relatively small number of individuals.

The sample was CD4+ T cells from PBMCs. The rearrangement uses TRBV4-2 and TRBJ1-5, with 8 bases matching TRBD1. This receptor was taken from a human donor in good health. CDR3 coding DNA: TGTGCCAGCAGCCAAGGGGGACAGGTAAATCAGCCCCAGCATTTT. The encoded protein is CASSQGGQVNQPQHF.